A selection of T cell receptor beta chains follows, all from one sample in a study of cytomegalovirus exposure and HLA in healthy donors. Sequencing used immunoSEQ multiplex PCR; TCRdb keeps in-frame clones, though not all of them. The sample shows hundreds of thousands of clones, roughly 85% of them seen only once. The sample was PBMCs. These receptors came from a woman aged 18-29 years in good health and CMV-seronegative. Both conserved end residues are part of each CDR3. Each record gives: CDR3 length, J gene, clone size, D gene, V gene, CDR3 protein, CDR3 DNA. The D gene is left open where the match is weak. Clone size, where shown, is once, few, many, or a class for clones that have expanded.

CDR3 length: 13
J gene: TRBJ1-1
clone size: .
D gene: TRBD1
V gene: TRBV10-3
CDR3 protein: CAISGTGGTEAFF
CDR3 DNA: TGTGCCATCAGTGGAACAGGGGGCACTGAAGCTTTCTTT

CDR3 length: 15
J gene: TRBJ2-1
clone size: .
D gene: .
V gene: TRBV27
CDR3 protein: CASSLQGLVYNEQFF
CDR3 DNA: TGTGCCAGCAGTTTACAGGGACTGGTCTACAATGAGCAGTTCTTC

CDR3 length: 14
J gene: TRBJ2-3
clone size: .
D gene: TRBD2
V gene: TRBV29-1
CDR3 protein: CSSRSSGGGDTQYF
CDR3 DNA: TGCAGCTCCCGATCTAGCGGGGGGGGAGATACGCAGTATTTT

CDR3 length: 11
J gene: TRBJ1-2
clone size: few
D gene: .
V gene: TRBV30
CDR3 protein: CAYWTSYGYTF
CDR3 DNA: TGTGCCTACTGGACAAGCTATGGCTACACCTTC

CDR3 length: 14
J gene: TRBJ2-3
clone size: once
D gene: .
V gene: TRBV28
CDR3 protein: CASSGPLEGDTQYF
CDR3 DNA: TGTGCCAGCAGTGGTCCGCTAGAGGGAGATACGCAGTATTTT

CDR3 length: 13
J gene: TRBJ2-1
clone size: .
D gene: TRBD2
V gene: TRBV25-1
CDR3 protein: CASSPGGYNEQFF
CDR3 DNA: TGTGCCAGCAGTCCGGGGGGGTACAATGAGCAGTTCTTC

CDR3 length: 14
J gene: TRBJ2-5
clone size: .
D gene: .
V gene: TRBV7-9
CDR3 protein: CASSLNQGRETQYF
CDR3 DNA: TGTGCCAGCAGCTTAAATCAGGGGCGAGAGACCCAGTACTTC

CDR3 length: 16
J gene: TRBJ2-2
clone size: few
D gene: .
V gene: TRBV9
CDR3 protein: CASSVEGGSGTGELFF
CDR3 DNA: TGTGCCAGCAGCGTTGAAGGGGGAAGTGGGACCGGGGAGCTGTTTTTT

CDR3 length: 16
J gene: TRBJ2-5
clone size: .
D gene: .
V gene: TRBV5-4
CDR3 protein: CASSLGGGASQETQYF
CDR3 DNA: TGTGCCAGCAGCTTGGGTGGGGGGGCCTCCCAAGAGACCCAGTACTTC

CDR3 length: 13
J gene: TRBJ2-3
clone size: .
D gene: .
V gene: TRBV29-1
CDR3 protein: CSANLARADTQYF
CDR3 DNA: TGCAGCGCCAATCTAGCGCGGGCAGATACGCAGTATTTT

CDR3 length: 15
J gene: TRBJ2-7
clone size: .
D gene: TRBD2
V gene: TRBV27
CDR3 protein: CASSSIAGSSYEQYF
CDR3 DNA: TGTGCCAGCAGTTCCATAGCGGGGAGCTCCTACGAGCAGTACTTC

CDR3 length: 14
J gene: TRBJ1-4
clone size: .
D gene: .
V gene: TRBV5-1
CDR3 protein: CASSLTPTNEKLFF
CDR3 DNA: TGCGCCAGCAGCTTGACTCCAACTAATGAAAAACTGTTTTTT

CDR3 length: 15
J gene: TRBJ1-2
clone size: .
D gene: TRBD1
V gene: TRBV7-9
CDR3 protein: CASSLTGGASYGYTF
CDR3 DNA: TGTGCCAGCAGCCTTACAGGGGGCGCTTCCTATGGCTACACCTTC

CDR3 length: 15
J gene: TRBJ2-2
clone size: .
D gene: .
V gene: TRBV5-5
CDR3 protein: CASSFPREITGELFF
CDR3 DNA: TGTGCCAGCAGCTTCCCCAGGGAAATCACCGGGGAGCTGTTTTTT

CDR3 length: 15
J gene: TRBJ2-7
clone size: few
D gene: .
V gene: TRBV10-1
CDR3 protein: CASSERELEDYEQYF
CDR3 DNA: TGCGCCAGCAGTGAACGGGAACTTGAAGACTACGAGCAGTACTTC

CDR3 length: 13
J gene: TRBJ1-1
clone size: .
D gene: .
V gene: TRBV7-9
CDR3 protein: CASSSDSTDEAFF
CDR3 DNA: TGTGCCAGCAGCTCAGACAGTACGGATGAAGCTTTCTTT

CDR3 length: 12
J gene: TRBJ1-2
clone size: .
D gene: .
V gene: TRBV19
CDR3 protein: CATRASRSGYTF
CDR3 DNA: TGTGCCACTAGGGCCTCGCGGAGTGGCTACACCTTC

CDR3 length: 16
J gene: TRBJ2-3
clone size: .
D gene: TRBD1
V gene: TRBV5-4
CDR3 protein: CASSRIYRGRTDTQYF
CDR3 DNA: TGTGCCAGCAGCCGAATTTACAGGGGGAGGACAGATACGCAGTATTTT

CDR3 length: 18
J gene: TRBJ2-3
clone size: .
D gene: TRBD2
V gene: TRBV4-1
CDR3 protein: CASSQDPRYLAGADTQYF
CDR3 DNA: TGCGCCAGCAGCCAAGACCCTCGGTATCTAGCGGGAGCAGATACGCAGTATTTT

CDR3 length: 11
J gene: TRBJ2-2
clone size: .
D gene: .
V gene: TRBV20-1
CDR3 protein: CSATGRGELFF
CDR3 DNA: TGCAGTGCTACTGGGCGCGGGGAGCTGTTTTTT

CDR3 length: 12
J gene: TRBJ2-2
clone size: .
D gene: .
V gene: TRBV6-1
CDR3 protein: CASSPPGGELFF
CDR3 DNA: TGTGCCAGCAGCCCCCCCGGCGGGGAGCTGTTTTTT

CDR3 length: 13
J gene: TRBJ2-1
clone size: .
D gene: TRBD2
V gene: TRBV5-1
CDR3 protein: CASSLRGGDEQFF
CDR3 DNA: TGCGCCAGCAGCTTGCGGGGGGGCGATGAGCAGTTCTTC

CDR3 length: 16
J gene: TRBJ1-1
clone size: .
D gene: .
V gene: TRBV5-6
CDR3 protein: CASSLVGALVDTEAFF
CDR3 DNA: TGTGCCAGCAGCTTGGTGGGGGCGCTGGTGGACACTGAAGCTTTCTTT

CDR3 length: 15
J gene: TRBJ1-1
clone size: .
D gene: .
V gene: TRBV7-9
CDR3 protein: CASSLRAAENTEAFF
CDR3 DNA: TGTGCCAGCAGCTTAAGAGCCGCGGAGAACACTGAAGCTTTCTTT

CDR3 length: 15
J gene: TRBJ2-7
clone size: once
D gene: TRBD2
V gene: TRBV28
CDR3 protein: CASSLSLAGAYEQYF
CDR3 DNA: TGTGCCAGCAGTTTATCCCTAGCGGGCGCATACGAGCAGTACTTC

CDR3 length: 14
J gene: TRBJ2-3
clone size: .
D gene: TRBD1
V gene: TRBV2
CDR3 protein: CASRQGASTDTQYF
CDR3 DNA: TGTGCCAGCCGACAGGGGGCCAGCACAGATACGCAGTATTTT